The rows below give T cell receptor beta chains drawn from one sample of a study. TCRdb re-called the RT-PCR reads with MiXCR, one entry per CDR3 protein. Of about 680,000 distinct CDR3 sequences in the sample, 14% were seen once. Source material: memory CD4+ T cells from blood. These receptors were collected from a female donor in good health, serving as a healthy control. CDR3s include the opening cysteine and the closing phenylalanine or tryptophan. The D gene is left open where the match is weak. The size of a clone is reported for some rows only, either as once, few or many, or as a class for expanded clones.

TRBV6-1	.	.	TRBJ1-3	CASSEATGLGRGNTIYF	TGTGCCAGCAGTGAAGCAACGGGACTGGGCCGTGGAAACACCATATATTTT
TRBV12-3/TRBV12-4	many	.	TRBJ1-3	CASRPGTSGNTIYF	TGTGCCAGCAGACCCGGGACATCGGGAAACACCATATATTTT
TRBV7-2	many	TRBD2	TRBJ2-2	CASSSLTSGVNTGELFF	TGTGCCAGCAGCTCCCTTACTAGCGGGGTAAACACCGGGGAGCTGTTTTTT
TRBV7-2	.	.	TRBJ2-3	CASSLARLDTQYF	TGTGCCAGCAGCTTAGCGCGGCTAGATACGCAGTATTTT
TRBV5-1	.	TRBD1	TRBJ2-7	CASSPGQGRSRYEQYF	TGCGCCAGCAGCCCGGGACAGGGCCGCTCAAGATACGAGCAGTACTTC
TRBV9	few	.	TRBJ2-2	CASSVDPPGVSNTGELFF	TGTGCCAGCAGCGTAGATCCCCCAGGGGTTTCGAACACCGGGGAGCTGTTTTTT
TRBV4-2	.	.	TRBJ1-2	CASRLGNDYGYTF	TGTGCCAGCAGACTGGGGAACGACTATGGCTACACCTTC
TRBV29-1	many	.	TRBJ2-5	CSVGIIEQETQYF	TGCAGCGTTGGGATCATAGAGCAAGAGACCCAGTACTTC
TRBV5-6	many	.	TRBJ2-5	CASSLGLYQETQYF	TGTGCCAGCAGCTTGGGACTATACCAAGAGACCCAGTACTTC
TRBV28	.	.	TRBJ2-5	CASLNKGGQGPYQETQYF	TGTGCCAGCCTAAACAAGGGGGGGCAGGGACCGTACCAAGAGACCCAGTACTTC
TRBV4-2	few	.	TRBJ1-1	CASSALQGLGTEAFF	TGTGCCAGCAGCGCCCTGCAGGGTTTGGGCACTGAAGCTTTCTTT
TRBV3-1	.	TRBD1	TRBJ2-7	CASSRDRAHEQYF	TGTGCCAGCAGCCGGGACAGGGCCCACGAGCAGTACTTC
TRBV20-1	few	.	TRBJ1-1	CSVSEGHLTEAFF	TGCAGTGTGAGTGAGGGACATCTCACTGAAGCTTTCTTT
TRBV4-2	.	.	TRBJ2-1	CASSQEDRGAYNEQFF	TGTGCCAGCAGCCAAGAAGATCGGGGGGCTTACAATGAGCAGTTCTTC
TRBV20-1	few	.	TRBJ1-1	CSAGNRRGFSGNTEAFF	TGCAGCGCAGGGAATCGGCGCGGTTTTTCGGGGAACACTGAAGCTTTCTTT
TRBV7-2	many	TRBD2	TRBJ2-1	CASSSQGGGSYNEQFF	TGTGCCAGCAGCTCCCAAGGCGGGGGTTCGTACAATGAGCAGTTCTTC
TRBV11-2	few	.	TRBJ2-7	CASSFDRVSSYEQYF	TGTGCCAGCAGCTTTGATAGAGTAAGCTCCTACGAGCAGTACTTC
TRBV7-3	few	TRBD2	TRBJ2-7	CASSLRREGYEQYF	TGTGCCAGCAGCTTAAGGCGGGAGGGCTACGAGCAGTACTTC
TRBV27	.	TRBD1	TRBJ2-7	CASSSTGTGGVRGPYEQYF	TGTGCCAGCAGTTCCACCGGGACAGGGGGTGTGAGGGGGCCCTACGAGCAGTACTTC
TRBV5-1	few	TRBD1	TRBJ1-5	CASSPGPGQSNQPQHF	TGCGCCAGCAGCCCCGGCCCGGGACAGAGCAATCAGCCCCAGCATTTT